There are many counts of the clone carrying this T cell receptor (beta chain). This entry is derived from a study of T cells in Graves' hyperthyroidism and ophthalmopathy. V lost 5 bases, J lost 0 bases, and 12 bases lay in between. Germline V gene sequence: CDR1 DFQATT, CDR2 SNEGSKA (reference sequence). This CDR3 spans 14 amino acids. TCR beta CDR3 regions were amplified from RNA. First-round RT-PCR of the TCR CDR3 relied on the HTBI primer set. TCRdb independently ran MiXCR on the multiplex PCR reads; one entry per CDR3 protein. The sample contains some 92,000 distinct CDR3 sequences, roughly 40% of which appear only once.

Specimen: peripheral blood or thyroid tissue (not recorded which). The chain combines TRBV20-1 with TRBJ2-3, with D unresolved. This clonotype was sampled from a woman younger than 45 with Graves' hyperthyroidism. The CDR3 DNA reads as TGCAGTGCTGCCCGGGCAGGAAGCACAGATACGCAGTATTTT. It encodes CSAARAGSTDTQYF.